These T cell receptor beta chains were read from a single sample in a study of blood T cells in healthy people across ages. Via MiXCR, TCRdb re-called the 5' RACE reads, giving one row per CDR3 protein. This sample has 800,000 to 950,000 distinct CDR3 sequences, with approximately 49% found just once. Sequenced input: blood. All receptors derive from a man aged 25-45 years in good health. CDR3s leave out the opening cysteine and the closing phenylalanine or tryptophan. The order of the fields is CDR3 protein, J gene, D gene, V gene. D genes are given only for firm matches.

CDR3: ASSSGTGWEKLF; J: TRBJ1-4; D: TRBD1; V: TRBV4-2
CDR3: ASSFMGQYEQY; J: .; D: TRBD1; V: TRBV12-3/TRBV12-4
CDR3: ASSLVAVYTDTQY; J: TRBJ2-3; D: .; V: TRBV7-2
CDR3: ASSRLDSYEQY; J: TRBJ2-7; D: .; V: TRBV3-1
CDR3: ASITSGTQGEQF; J: TRBJ2-1; D: .; V: TRBV7-2
CDR3: ASSPHLNTGELF; J: TRBJ2-2; D: .; V: TRBV14
CDR3: ASSNNGVYEQY; J: .; D: .; V: TRBV21-1
CDR3: ASSQEGEGNNEQF; J: TRBJ2-1; D: .; V: TRBV4-3
CDR3: ASSLARGSGANALT; J: TRBJ2-6; D: TRBD1; V: TRBV7-2
CDR3: SVTTSDLVGYT; J: TRBJ1-2; D: .; V: TRBV29-1
CDR3: ASSQQGGEETQY; J: TRBJ2-5; D: .; V: TRBV7-2
CDR3: ASYTLSYEQY; J: TRBJ2-7; D: .; V: TRBV28
CDR3: ASSQEDRASPLH; J: TRBJ1-6; D: TRBD1; V: TRBV4-3
CDR3: ASSLYQGRGDQY; J: TRBJ2-4; D: .; V: TRBV7-6
CDR3: ASSPLAVYEQY; J: .; D: .; V: TRBV6-2/TRBV6-3
CDR3: ASSQGQAYNEQF; J: TRBJ2-1; D: TRBD1; V: TRBV7-2
CDR3: ASIPRGTDYGYT; J: TRBJ1-2; D: .; V: TRBV7-2
CDR3: AISAEGQGTYEQY; J: TRBJ2-7; D: TRBD1; V: TRBV10-3
CDR3: SASLRRDNSPLH; J: TRBJ1-6; D: .; V: TRBV20-1
CDR3: ASSSDAGSVNYGYT; J: TRBJ1-2; D: .; V: TRBV27
CDR3: ASSLRGGKTQY; J: TRBJ2-5; D: .; V: TRBV28
CDR3: ASSYGSSYEQY; J: TRBJ2-7; D: .; V: TRBV5-1
CDR3: ASRPLRTPNPYEQY; J: TRBJ2-7; D: .; V: TRBV27
CDR3: ASSLSGSEQY; J: .; D: .; V: TRBV12-3/TRBV12-4
CDR3: ASSTGVREQY; J: TRBJ2-7; D: .; V: TRBV28
CDR3: ASSPGTGLAEQF; J: TRBJ2-1; D: TRBD1; V: TRBV6-5
CDR3: ASSQGSGQTYNEQF; J: TRBJ2-1; D: TRBD1; V: TRBV4-3
CDR3: SALKAGTGYNSPLH; J: TRBJ1-6; D: TRBD1; V: TRBV20-1
CDR3: SVFDTGVWTEAF; J: TRBJ1-1; D: TRBD1; V: TRBV29-1
CDR3: SASKPRDSPSYEQY; J: TRBJ2-7; D: TRBD1; V: TRBV20-1
CDR3: ASSQKTVQETQY; J: TRBJ2-5; D: .; V: TRBV12-3/TRBV12-4
CDR3: ASGGLLSDTQY; J: TRBJ2-3; D: .; V: TRBV10-3
CDR3: ASSQSHRTGAYNEQF; J: TRBJ2-1; D: TRBD1; V: TRBV4-2
CDR3: ASSVGRSTPSYEQY; J: TRBJ2-7; D: .; V: TRBV11-3
CDR3: ASSLPTGHREKETQY; J: TRBJ2-5; D: .; V: TRBV7-2
CDR3: ASSSRPGGGYEKLF; J: TRBJ1-4; D: .; V: TRBV12-3/TRBV12-4
CDR3: SARDDKRAGRETQY; J: TRBJ2-5; D: TRBD2; V: TRBV20-1
CDR3: SAWVNHQETQY; J: TRBJ2-5; D: .; V: TRBV29-1
CDR3: ASSQVRRGTEAF; J: TRBJ1-1; D: .; V: TRBV3-1
CDR3: ASSYSSGQGRNTQY; J: TRBJ2-3; D: TRBD1; V: TRBV6-7
CDR3: ASSKIVPRHNNNEQF; J: TRBJ2-1; D: .; V: TRBV21-1
CDR3: SARSTGIEQPQH; J: TRBJ1-5; D: .; V: TRBV20-1
CDR3: ASSFRGEGTDTQY; J: TRBJ2-3; D: TRBD2; V: TRBV27
CDR3: ATSDSITGGHQPQH; J: TRBJ1-5; D: TRBD1; V: TRBV24-1
CDR3: SASKTGRAYEQY; J: TRBJ2-7; D: .; V: TRBV20-1
CDR3: ASSYPTVARSSYNEQF; J: TRBJ2-1; D: .; V: TRBV6-5
CDR3: ASSPRGTRNYGYT; J: TRBJ1-2; D: .; V: TRBV14
CDR3: ASSIVGFQGSYNEQF; J: TRBJ2-1; D: .; V: TRBV19
CDR3: ASSQVMDGYEQY; J: TRBJ2-7; D: .; V: TRBV4-3
CDR3: ASSYLQNEQF; J: TRBJ2-1; D: .; V: TRBV12-3/TRBV12-4
CDR3: ASSLFFAGGPGSKTQY; J: TRBJ2-5; D: TRBD2; V: TRBV7-2
CDR3: ASGQGGSEAF; J: TRBJ1-1; D: .; V: TRBV6-2/TRBV6-3
CDR3: SVVGFMNTEAF; J: TRBJ1-1; D: .; V: TRBV29-1